This TCR beta chain was recorded in a study of Graves' ophthalmopathy and Graves' hyperthyroidism. This clonotype has more than one count but fewer than ten. The CDR3 length is 14 residues. From germline, CDR1 is SNHLY and CDR2 FYNNEI. Between the trimmed V and J ends, which lost 6 bases and 3 bases, there was a span of 9 bases. RNA transcripts yielded amplified TCR beta CDR3 regions. RT-PCR with HTBI primers came first, then second-round multiplex PCR. Each CDR3 protein gets one entry after TCRdb re-called the multiplex PCR reads with MiXCR. Of 350,000 or so distinct CDR3 sequences listed, roughly 15% were seen once; the top ten hold 10% to 15%.

What was sequenced was peripheral blood. This chain links TRBV2 with TRBJ2-6; D is uncertain. The source is an adult man with Graves' ophthalmopathy. Here the CDR3 reads CASRKNYGANVLTF. CDR3 DNA sequence: TGTGCCAGCAGAAAGAACTATGGGGCCAACGTCCTGACTTTC. Full variable domain (remainder filled in from reference TRBV2 and TRBJ2-6): EPEVTQTPSHQVTQMGQEVILRCVPISNHLYFYWYRQILGQKVEFLVSFYNNEISEKSEIFDDQFSVERPDGSNFTLKIRSTKLEDSAMYFCASRKNYGANVLTFGAGSRLTVL.